These 22 T cell receptor beta chains were sequenced from one sample in a study of T cells after posttransplantation cyclophosphamide. Libraries were prepared by immunoSEQ multiplex PCR; TCRdb keeps only in-frame clonotypes and omits some of them. The sample records 3,000 to 4,000 clones, around 68% being singletons. Input material: memory CD8+ T cells sorted from blood. Every receptor here comes from a man aged 25 to 40 in good health and a related stem cell transplant donor.

This clone has just a few counts. V and J are TRBV10-3 and TRBJ2-2, with 8 bases lining up with TRBD2. Germline lookup yields CDR1 ENHRY and CDR2 SYGVKD. The ends lost 4 bases at V and 5 bases at J; junction bases unmatched: 3. The CDR3 runs 14 residues. The CDR3 sequence: CAISGTSGTGELFF. The DNA of the CDR3 is TGTGCCATCAGTGGAACTAGCGGAACCGGGGAGCTGTTTTTT.

The chain employs TRBV6-1 and TRBJ2-5, with TRBD2 matching 14 bases. The CDR3 runs to 15 residues. The V gene end was trimmed by 6 bases and the J gene end by 3 bases; junction bases not matched to a gene: 3. In germline, CDR1 is MNHNS, CDR2 SASEGT. CDR3 sequence reads: CASRLGLAGEETQYF. The DNA of the CDR3 is TGTGCCAGCAGACTGGGACTAGCGGGGGAAGAGACCCAGTACTTC.

V and J are TRBV7-8 and TRBJ2-7; 10 bases agree with TRBD1. The V segment lost 3 bases and the J segment 4 bases; nucleotides outside the gene matches: 6. The CDR3 consists of 15 residues. Germline V gene lookup returns CDR1 SGHVS and CDR2 FQNEAQ. The CDR3: CASSLFPGQGYEQYF. CDR3 nucleotides: TGTGCCAGCAGCTTGTTCCCGGGACAGGGGTACGAGCAGTACTTC. The whole variable domain, remainder taken from reference TRBV7-8 and TRBJ2-7, is GAGVSQSPRYKVAKRGQDVALRCDPISGHVSLFWYQQALGQGPEFLTYFQNEAQLDKSGLPSDRFFAERPEGSVSTLKIQRTQQEDSAVYLCASSLFPGQGYEQYFGPGTRLTVT.

This rearrangement joins TRBV6-1 to TRBJ2-3; 8 positions match TRBD2. Germline V lookup: CDR1 MNHNS, CDR2 SASEGT. Trimming removed 8 bases from V and 3 bases from J; junction bases left unmatched: 7. CDR3 length equals 14 residues. CDR3 in amino acids: CASQPGLGTDTQYF. Here the CDR3 DNA reads TGTGCCAGCCAACCGGGACTAGGGACAGATACGCAGTATTTT.

The chain joins TRBV6-5 to TRBJ1-1; no reliable D call. The length of the CDR3 is 12 residues. The germline V gene has CDR1 MNHEY and CDR2 SVGAGI. In nucleotides, the CDR3 is TGTGCATGGGCCCCACTGAACACTGAAGCTTTCTTT. Translating it yields CAWAPLNTEAFF.

The chain is built from TRBV7-9 and TRBJ2-1; 13 bases match TRBD2. J lost 0 bases, V lost 4 bases, and 3 bases had no gene match. Germline V CDR1 and CDR2: SEHNR, FQNEAQ (reference sequence). This CDR3 has 17 residues. The CDR3 bases are TGTGCCAGCAGCTCGGGACTAGCGGGGAGCTCCTACAATGAGCAGTTCTTC. It yields the protein CASSSGLAGSSYNEQFF. Based on the CDR3 plus reference TRBV7-9 and TRBJ2-1, the full variable domain is DTGVSQNPRHKITKRGQNVTFRCDPISEHNRLYWYRQTLGQGPEFLTYFQNEAQLEKSRLLSDRFSAERPKGSFSTLEIQRTEQGDSAMYLCASSSGLAGSSYNEQFFGPGTRLTVL.

In this sample, this clone turned up a few times. This likely traces to a read error, being one base from a far larger clone. The gene calls are TRBV27 and TRBJ2-4, with TRBD1 matching over 7 bases. Per the germline V gene, CDR1 is MNHEY and CDR2 is SMNVEV (reference sequence). After removal of 5 bases from V and 0 bases from J, the junction contained 10 bases not matched to a gene. This CDR3 has 17 residues. CDR3 sequence: CASSPTGSALAKNIQYF. The DNA for the CDR3 is TGTGCCAGCAGTCCGACAGGGAGCGCGTTAGCCAAAAACATTCAGTACTTC.

This chain links TRBV7-9 with TRBJ2-7; tentatively, D is TRBD2 (6 bases). Between the trimmed V and J ends, which lost 0 bases and 6 bases, there was a span of 6 bases. CDR3 length: 12 residues. Germline-derived CDR1 and CDR2 are SEHNR and FQNEAQ (reference sequence). The CDR3 DNA sequence: TGTGCCAGCAGCTTAGCAGCGGGCGAGCAGTACTTC. This encodes CASSLAAGEQYF.

This chain connects TRBV4-1 to TRBJ2-2; no firm D call. V shed 3 bases and J shed 2 bases, with 7 bases lying between them. Germline CDR1 is MGHRA and CDR2 is YSYEKL. The CDR3 covers 14 residues. The CDR3 DNA follows: TGCGCCAGCAGCCACCGAGGAAACACCGGGGAGCTGTTTTTT. Its protein is CASSHRGNTGELFF.

As for this clone: Other DNA variants within this sample encode the same CDR3. In nucleotides, the CDR3 is TGTGCCAGCAGTATCAGACAGGAGACGGCATACGAGCAGTACTTC. This gives the protein CASSIRQETAYEQYF. This chain links TRBV9 with TRBJ2-7, with D perhaps TRBD1 (6 bases). The CDR3 has 15 amino acids. V was clipped by 5 bases and J by 4 bases, with 19 bases between them. From germline, CDR1 is SGDLS and CDR2 YYNGEE.

This clone was found a few times. Additional DNA sequences in this sample encode the identical CDR3. The chain employs TRBV9 and TRBJ2-7; the D gene is possibly TRBD1 (6 bases). The CDR3 has 15 residues. V was cut by 5 bases and J by 4 bases, with 19 bases left in between. CDR1 is SGDLS and CDR2 is YYNGEE in the germline V gene. The CDR3 loop is CASSIEQGTAYEQYF. CDR3 nucleotides: TGTGCCAGCAGTATCGAGCAGGGGACGGCATACGAGCAGTACTTC.

This rearrangement joins TRBV6-6 to TRBJ2-1, with 8 bases aligning to TRBD2. The germline CDR1 and CDR2 sequences are MNHNY and SVGAGI (reference sequence). V dropped 6 bases and J dropped 9; count of bases not matched to a gene: 4. The CDR3 has 12 residues. CDR3 amino acids: CASSHGGGEQFF. DNA of the CDR3: TGTGCCAGCAGCCACGGGGGGGGTGAGCAGTTCTTC.

The chain combines TRBV11-2 with TRBJ2-5; 7 bases map to TRBD2. CDR3 size: 14 residues. Trimming at V came to 2 bases and at J to 10 bases, leaving 10 bases not matched to a gene. Germline CDR1 SGHAT, CDR2 FQNNGV. CDR3: CASSLLDGGSGQYF. In nucleotides, the CDR3 is TGTGCCAGCAGCTTACTCGACGGGGGGTCCGGCCAGTACTTC.

The chain has TRBV21-1 and TRBJ1-4. TRBV21-1 is a pseudogene. The CDR3 loop spans 11 amino acids. This CDR3 is CASSNIEKLFF. The CDR3 DNA sequence: TGTGCCAGCAGCAATATTGAAAAACTGTTTTTT.

The chain employs TRBV7-9 and TRBJ1-4; the D is unclear. The CDR3 spans 14 residues. Trimming removed 6 bases from V and 2 bases from J, with 10 bases in between. The V gene's germline CDR1 is SEHNR and CDR2 FQNEAQ (reference sequence). In DNA form, the CDR3 reads TGTGCCAGCAGTAATACTTCGACTAATGAAAAACTGTTTTTT. This encodes CASSNTSTNEKLFF.

This clone was recorded a few times. The chain uses TRBV4-1 and TRBJ1-1, with D perhaps TRBD1 (5 bases). The CDR3 sequence is 13 residues long. Germline loops: CDR1 MGHRA, CDR2 YSYEKL. The V end was cut by 4 bases, the J end by 8 bases, with 14 bases between. The CDR3 DNA reads as TGCGCCAGCAGCCTTCGGAGGGGCTGGGAAGCTTTCTTT. Protein product: CASSLRRGWEAFF.

The chain uses TRBV19 and TRBJ2-1, with D possibly TRBD2 on 6 matching bases. V shed 2 bases and J shed 6 bases, with 8 bases lying between them. This CDR3 has 13 residues. Germline-derived CDR1 and CDR2 are LNHDA and SQIVND (reference sequence). The DNA for the CDR3 is TGTGCCAGTAGTATACTAGCGCTCAATGAGCAGTTCTTC. It translates to CASSILALNEQFF.

The chain is built from TRBV7-6 and TRBJ2-1; 10 bases align to TRBD1. CDR3 length: 15 amino acids. The V and J ends lost 4 bases and 7 bases, in that order; junction bases with no gene match: 7. CDR1 and CDR2 from the germline V gene are SGHVS and FNYEAQ. CDR3 loop: CASSSGQGVENEQFF. Written as DNA, the CDR3 is TGTGCCAGCAGCTCTGGACAGGGGGTCGAGAATGAGCAGTTCTTC.

This clone was found a few times. This sequence joins TRBV11-3 and TRBJ2-1, with a tentative D call TRBD1 (6 bases). The CDR3 loop spans 12 amino acids. Germline loops: CDR1 SGHNT, CDR2 YENEEA. V was clipped by 5 bases and J by 9 bases, with 11 bases between them. The CDR3 sequence is CASSLRGTEQFF. In nucleotides, the CDR3 is TGTGCCAGCAGCCTCAGGGGAACTGAGCAGTTCTTC. Drawing the rest from reference TRBV11-3 and TRBJ2-1, the complete variable domain is EAGVVQSPRYKIIEKKQPVAFWCNPISGHNTLYWYLQNLGQGPELLIRYENEEAVDDSQLPKDRFSAERLKGVDSTLKIQPAELGDSAVYLCASSLRGTEQFFGPGTRLTVL.

The CDR3, as DNA: TGTGCCAGCAGCTTATCGCAGACTAGCGGTGGCACGCAGTATTTT. This encodes CASSLSQTSGGTQYF. This chain uses TRBV7-2 with TRBJ2-3, with TRBD2 matching 9 bases. The CDR3 sequence is 15 residues long. V shed 2 bases and J 9 bases; nucleotides not matched to a gene: 9. Per the germline V gene, CDR1 is SGHTA and CDR2 is FQGNSA.

The V call is TRBV29-1, the J call TRBJ1-1; D is unresolved. V shed 6 bases and J shed 8 bases, with 16 bases lying between them. The CDR3 loop spans 12 amino acids. Per germline, CDR1 SQVTM and CDR2 ANQGSEA. The CDR3 reads CSVQNEQAEAFF. The CDR3 nucleotides are TGCAGCGTCCAAAATGAGCAGGCGGAAGCTTTCTTT.

The chain couples TRBV13 to TRBJ2-3; possibly TRBD2 for D (6 bases). The ends were cut back, 5 bases at V and 0 bases at J, with 12 bases in the middle. The CDR3 has 15 amino acids. Germline CDR1 is PRHDT and CDR2 is FYEKMQ (reference sequence). Here the CDR3 DNA reads TGTGCCAGCAGCCCCCGGGACTTGAGCACAGATACGCAGTATTTT. Protein: CASSPRDLSTDTQYF.